Listed below are T cell receptor beta chains from one sample, sequenced in a study of regulatory T cells in long-lasting Graves disease. One entry per CDR3 protein results from TCRdb running MiXCR on the multiplex PCR reads. The sample lists about 430,000 distinct CDR3 sequences; 15% were seen once. A further study also used this sample, focusing on T cells in Graves' hyperthyroidism and ophthalmopathy.

The material sequenced was peripheral blood mononuclear cells (PBMCs), taken at new diagnosis, from a patient treated with antithyroid drugs. These receptors all come from a woman in her thirties or forties with Graves disease. Both conserved end residues are part of each CDR3. A D gene is named only where the DNA matches it firmly. Where a row states a size, it is once, few, many or the class of an expanded clone; other rows omit it.

>TRBJ2-4|TRBV27|TRBD1|many
CATAYTGAGGSGNIQYF
TGTGCCACTGCTTACACAGGGGCCGGAGGTAGTGGAAACATTCAGTACTTC
>TRBJ1-6|TRBV19|-|many
CASSPNTESPLHF
TGTGCCAGTAGCCCGAACACTGAATCACCCCTCCACTTT
>TRBJ2-1|TRBV6-1|-|many
CASRPSPNPSYNEQFF
TGTGCCAGCAGACCTTCCCCTAACCCCTCCTACAATGAGCAGTTCTTC
>TRBJ2-2|TRBV3-1|-|many
CASSQDKIVFSWRTANTGELFF
TGTGCCAGCAGCCAAGATAAAATCGTCTTTTCGTGGCGGACTGCGAACACCGGGGAGCTGTTTTTT
>TRBJ1-4|TRBV19|-|-
CASNHNPGENEKLFF
TGTGCCAGTAACCATAACCCTGGGGAAAATGAAAAACTGTTTTTT
>TRBJ2-7|TRBV3-1|TRBD2|-
CASSLSGGDEQYF
TGTGCCAGCAGCCTCTCCGGGGGGGACGAGCAGTACTTC
>TRBJ2-7|TRBV7-9|TRBD2|many
CASSLREGRYEQYF
TGTGCCAGCAGCTTGCGGGAGGGCCGCTACGAGCAGTACTTC
>TRBJ1-1|TRBV19|-|many
CASTRAGPGNTEAFF
TGTGCCAGTACCCGGGCAGGACCAGGGAACACTGAAGCTTTCTTT
>TRBJ2-7|TRBV6-2/TRBV6-3|-|-
CASSYSYSYEQYF
TGTGCCAGCAGTTACAGCTATTCCTACGAGCAGTACTTC
>TRBJ1-3|TRBV28|-|many
CASRQGHRNTIYF
TGTGCCAGCAGACAGGGACACAGAAACACCATATATTTT
>TRBJ2-7|TRBV2|TRBD1|many
CACSGQGSYEQYF
TGTGCCTGCTCGGGACAGGGGTCCTACGAGCAGTACTTC
>TRBJ2-7|TRBV3-1|TRBD2|many
CASSQVAGAYEQYF
TGTGCCAGCAGCCAAGTAGCGGGAGCCTACGAGCAGTACTTC
>TRBJ2-3|TRBV6-2/TRBV6-3|-|many
CASSYASRVDTQYF
TGTGCCAGCAGCTACGCTTCTAGAGTAGATACGCAGTATTTT
>TRBJ2-3|TRBV7-6|TRBD2|-
CASSLDHGTSQYF
TGTGCCAGCAGCTTAGATCATGGGACTAGTCAGTATTTT
>TRBJ2-1|TRBV7-3|-|many
CASRLTSYNEQFF
TGTGCCAGCAGACTGACTAGCTACAATGAGCAGTTCTTC
>TRBJ2-2|TRBV24-1|TRBD2|many
CATSVSLAGTGELFF
TGTGCCACCAGTGTTTCGCTAGCGGGAACCGGGGAGCTGTTTTTT
>TRBJ2-2|TRBV7-8|TRBD1|-
CASSFNRDRGRTGELFF
TGTGCCAGCAGCTTCAACCGGGACAGGGGAAGGACCGGGGAGCTGTTTTTT
>TRBJ1-3|TRBV12-5|TRBD1|many
CASGTDRDPGNTIYF
TGTGCTAGTGGAACGGACAGGGACCCCGGAAACACCATATATTTT
>TRBJ1-6|TRBV12-3/TRBV12-4|TRBD1|many
CASSHGTENSPLHF
TGTGCCAGCAGCCACGGGACAGAGAATTCACCCCTCCACTTT
>TRBJ2-1|TRBV18|TRBD1|once
CASSPAAGQGGSYNEQFF
TGTGCCAGCTCACCTGCCGCCGGACAGGGGGGATCCTACAATGAGCAGTTCTTC
>TRBJ1-5|TRBV15|-|many
CATSRDKGHNQPQHF
TGTGCCACCAGCAGAGATAAGGGACATAATCAGCCCCAGCATTTT
>TRBJ2-3|TRBV5-1|-|many
CASSLVISGGREQYF
TGCGCCAGCAGCTTGGTTATATCGGGCGGGCGGGAGCAGTATTTT
>TRBJ2-7|TRBV28|-|-
CASSLFRVRDLGHSYEQYF
TGTGCCAGCAGTTTATTTAGGGTCCGGGACTTGGGCCACTCCTACGAGCAGTACTTC